These 10 T cell receptor beta chains were all obtained from the same sample, sequenced in a study of CD8+ T cells in alopecia areata. Extracted from the samples, RNA was reverse transcribed into cDNA to serve as the sequencing template. TCRdb keeps only in-frame clones here, not all; method: immunoSEQ multiplex PCR. The sample yields some 220,000 clones, around 57% seen once. The sample's treatment: oral pan-JAK inhibitor, 5-10 mg twice daily. Here the sequenced sample was CD4+ T cells sorted from blood, taken at week 4, from a patient treated with tofacitinib. The receptors shown here come from a human donor with alopecia areata.

This chain uses TRBV7-2 with TRBJ2-7, with D possibly TRBD2 on 5 matching bases. The CDR3 runs to 14 residues. Germline V lookup: CDR1 SGHTA, CDR2 FQGNSA. V lost 7 bases and J 3 bases, leaving 16 bases between the germline ends. The CDR3 loop is CASTWRPEGYEQYF. DNA for the CDR3: TGTGCCAGCACCTGGCGGCCCGAGGGCTACGAGCAGTACTTC. The full variable domain, in which reference TRBV7-2 and TRBJ2-7 provide the parts outside the CDR3, is GAGVSQSPSNKVTEKGKDVELRCDPISGHTALYWYRQSLGQGLEFLIYFQGNSAPDKSGLPSDRFSAERTGGSVSTLTIQRTQQEDSAVYLCASTWRPEGYEQYFGPGTRLTVT.

This sequence joins TRBV15 and TRBJ2-5; D may be TRBD2 (5 bases). Trimming took off 1 base at V and 2 bases at J, with 11 bases between the two ends. Looked up from germline, CDR1 is LNHNV and CDR2 is YYDKDF (reference sequence). The CDR3 has 15 residues. CDR3 protein: CATSRGRTEQETQYF. CDR3 bases: TGTGCCACCAGCAGAGGCCGGACTGAACAAGAGACCCAGTACTTC.

This clone was counted between two and nine times. V and J are TRBV14 and TRBJ1-5; D unclear. CDR1 is SGHDN and CDR2 is FVKESK in the germline V gene. This CDR3 has 13 amino acids. The ends were cut back, 5 bases at V and 2 bases at J, with 7 bases in the middle. The CDR3 nucleotides are TGTGCCAGCAGCTCCAGTGGCAATCAGCCCCAGCATTTT. Its protein is CASSSSGNQPQHF.

The V call is TRBV5-1, the J call TRBJ1-1; a weak D match, TRBD1 (6 bases). Germline V gives CDR1 SGHRS, CDR2 YFSETQ. CDR3 length: 16 amino acids. The V and J ends lost 8 bases and 3 bases respectively, with 23 bases between them. CDR3 DNA: TGCGCCAGGGATAGCCCATGGGGGGCGAGTGACACTGAAGCTTTCTTT. This gives the protein CARDSPWGASDTEAFF.

This sequence joins TRBV5-1 and TRBJ2-1; TRBD1 is a possible D gene (6 bases). Trimming pared 0 bases from V and 5 bases from J, leaving 12 bases between. Looked up from germline, CDR1 is SGHRS and CDR2 is YFSETQ. This CDR3 region has 15 residues. CDR3 coding DNA: TGCGCCAGCAGCTTGGTTACAGGGAATAACAATGAGCAGTTCTTC. It specifies CASSLVTGNNNEQFF.

This clone was detected only once. The J gene is TRBJ2-7, the V gene TRBV13; 8 bases agree with TRBD1. The ends lost 3 bases at V and 2 bases at J; junction bases unmatched: 6. This CDR3 has 15 amino acids. The germline V gene encodes CDR1 PRHDT and CDR2 FYEKMQ (reference sequence). CDR3 in amino acids: CASSFMGQVTYEQYF. The CDR3 region has the DNA TGTGCCAGCAGCTTCATGGGACAGGTGACCTACGAGCAGTACTTC.

V gene TRBV5-1 combines with J gene TRBJ1-2, with no clear D. Deletions cut 4 bases from V and 2 bases from J, with 9 bases between. The CDR3 consists of 13 residues. In germline, CDR1 is SGHRS, CDR2 YFSETQ. CDR3 in DNA: TGCGCCAGCAGCGTGGGAGACAACTATGGCTACACCTTC. As protein: CASSVGDNYGYTF.

The gene calls are TRBV10-3 and TRBJ1-5; D unclear. Germline loops: CDR1 ENHRY, CDR2 SYGVKD. Trimming removed 6 bases from V and 0 bases from J, with 12 bases in between. The CDR3 covers 15 residues. Written as DNA, the CDR3 is TGTGCCATCAGCCGAACTGCCGTTAGCAATCAGCCCCAGCATTTT. This sequence encodes CAISRTAVSNQPQHF.

A note on this clone: Given the absence of the conserved phenylalanine or tryptophan at the CDR3 end, a read error is likely. It is unclear where the CDR3 begins or ends on the DNA, so no DNA is shown, and the CDR3 is as TCRdb lists it. Here the CDR3 reads CAWKDRTGTPR. The chain couples TRBV30 to TRBJ1-6; the D call TRBD1 from the table was never checked on the DNA. The CDR3 extends over 11 residues, inclusive of both ends. From germline, CDR1 is GTSNPN and CDR2 SVGIG (reference sequence).

V is TRBV30 and J is TRBJ1-2; perhaps TRBD1 as D (5 bases). This CDR3 has 12 residues. The V gene lost 0 bases and the J gene lost 4 bases, with 6 bases spanning the gap. From germline, CDR1 is GTSNPN and CDR2 SVGIG (reference sequence). CDR3 sequence: CAWSVDSYGYTF. The CDR3 DNA follows: TGTGCCTGGAGTGTAGACAGCTATGGCTACACCTTC.